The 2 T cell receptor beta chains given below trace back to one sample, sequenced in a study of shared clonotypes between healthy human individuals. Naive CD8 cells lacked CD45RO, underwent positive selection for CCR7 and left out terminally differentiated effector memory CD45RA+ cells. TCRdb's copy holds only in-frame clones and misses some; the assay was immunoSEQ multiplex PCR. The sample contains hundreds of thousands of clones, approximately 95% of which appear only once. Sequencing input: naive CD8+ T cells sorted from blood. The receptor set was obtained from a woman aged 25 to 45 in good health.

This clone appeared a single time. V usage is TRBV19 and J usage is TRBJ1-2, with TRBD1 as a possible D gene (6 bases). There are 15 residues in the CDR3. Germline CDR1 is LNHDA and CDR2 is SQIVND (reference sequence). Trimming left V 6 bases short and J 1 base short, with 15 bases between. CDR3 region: CASRPTGTFNYGYTF. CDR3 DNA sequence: TGTGCCAGTAGGCCCACAGGGACCTTTAACTATGGCTACACCTTC.

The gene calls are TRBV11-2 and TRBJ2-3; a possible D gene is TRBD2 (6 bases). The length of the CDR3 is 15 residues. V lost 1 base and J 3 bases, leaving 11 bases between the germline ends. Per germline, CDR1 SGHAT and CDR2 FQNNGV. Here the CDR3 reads CASSLAGRWTDTQYF. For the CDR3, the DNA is TGTGCCAGCAGCTTAGCCGGGAGATGGACAGATACGCAGTATTTT.